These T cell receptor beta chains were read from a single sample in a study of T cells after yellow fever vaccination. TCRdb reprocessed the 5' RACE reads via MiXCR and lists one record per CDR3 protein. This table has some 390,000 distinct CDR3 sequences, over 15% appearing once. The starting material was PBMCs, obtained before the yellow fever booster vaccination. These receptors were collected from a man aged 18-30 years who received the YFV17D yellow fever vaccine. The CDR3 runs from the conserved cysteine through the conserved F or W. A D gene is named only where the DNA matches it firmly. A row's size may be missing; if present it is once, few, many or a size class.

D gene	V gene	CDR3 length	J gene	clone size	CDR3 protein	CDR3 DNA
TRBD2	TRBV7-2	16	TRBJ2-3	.	CASSPWTSGNTDTQYF	TGTGCCAGCAGCCCTTGGACTAGCGGAAACACAGATACGCAGTATTTT
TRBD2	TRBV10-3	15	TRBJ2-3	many	CAISGTSGGTDTQYF	TGTGCCATCAGTGGAACTAGCGGGGGCACAGATACGCAGTATTTT
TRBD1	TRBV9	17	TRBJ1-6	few	CASSVATGVNYNSPLHF	TGTGCCAGCAGCGTAGCTACAGGGGTAAACTATAATTCACCCCTCCACTTT
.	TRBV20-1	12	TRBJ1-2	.	CSAGDSPYGYTF	TGCAGTGCTGGCGACAGCCCTTATGGCTACACCTTC
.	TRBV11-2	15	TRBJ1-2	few	CASSSGRGGRYGYTF	TGTGCCAGCAGCTCCGGGAGGGGGGGACGCTATGGCTACACCTTC
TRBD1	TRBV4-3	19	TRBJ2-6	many	CASSQDWDRWDSGANVLTF	TGCGCCAGCAGCCAAGATTGGGACAGGTGGGACTCTGGGGCCAACGTCCTGACTTTC
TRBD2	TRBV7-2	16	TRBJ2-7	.	CASSQTLAGVSYEQYF	TGTGCCAGCAGCCAAACACTAGCGGGAGTCTCCTACGAGCAGTACTTC
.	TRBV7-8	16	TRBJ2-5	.	CATVRRAGAFQETQYF	TGTGCCACCGTTCGGCGGGCAGGCGCCTTCCAAGAGACCCAGTACTTC
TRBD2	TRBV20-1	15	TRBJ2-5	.	CSARASGGALETQYF	TGCAGTGCTAGAGCTAGCGGGGGGGCATTAGAGACCCAGTACTTC
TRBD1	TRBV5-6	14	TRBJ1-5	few	CASRDRYSNQPQHF	TGTGCCAGCCGGGACAGGTATAGCAATCAGCCCCAGCATTTT